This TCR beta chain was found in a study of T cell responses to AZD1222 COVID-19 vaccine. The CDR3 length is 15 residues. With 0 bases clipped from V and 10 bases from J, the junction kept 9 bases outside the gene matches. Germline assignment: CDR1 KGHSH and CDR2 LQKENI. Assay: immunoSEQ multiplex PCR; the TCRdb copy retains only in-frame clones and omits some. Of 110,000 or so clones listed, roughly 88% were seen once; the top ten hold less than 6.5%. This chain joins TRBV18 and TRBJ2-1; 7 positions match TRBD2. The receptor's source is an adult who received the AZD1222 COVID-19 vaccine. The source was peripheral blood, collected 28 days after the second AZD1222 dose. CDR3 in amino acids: CASSPPWEGGGEQFF. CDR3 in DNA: TGTGCCAGCTCACCACCCTGGGAGGGTGGAGGCGAGCAGTTCTTC. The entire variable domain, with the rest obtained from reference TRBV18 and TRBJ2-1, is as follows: NAGVMQNPRHLVRRRGQEARLRCSPMKGHSHVYWYRQLPEEGLKFMVYLQKENIIDESGMPKERFSAEFPKEGPSILRIQQVVRGDSAAYFCASSPPWEGGGEQFFGPGTRLTVL.